This T cell receptor beta chain was recovered during a study of blood T cell repertoires in COVID-19. Study details: Spain, Italy and the United States supplied samples that represented acute and convalescent COVID-19. In each case, the material was cDNA or gDNA derived from T cells, B-cell-depleted T cells, or PBMCs.

In the original analysis: Estimation of nucleated cell counts was performed using reference gene primer amplification. Method: immunoSEQ multiplex PCR; TCRdb's copy keeps in-frame clones and lacks some. The DNA was the basis for D and trimming; V, J and clone size are from that table. The data contain about 140,000 clones, under 90% of them singletons. J was trimmed by 0 bases and V by 4 bases; bases with no gene match: 10. The CDR3 length is 17 residues. CDR1 LGHNA and CDR2 YNFKEQ come from the germline V gene. Sequenced input: peripheral blood. The chain has TRBV4-2 and TRBJ2-3, with 7 bases identical to TRBD2. This clonotype was sampled from a human donor in a cohort sampled during active COVID-19. As DNA, the CDR3 is TGTGCCAGCAGCCCTTCGGGCGGGGGAACTAGCACAGATACGCAGTATTTT. The encoded protein is CASSPSGGGTSTDTQYF.